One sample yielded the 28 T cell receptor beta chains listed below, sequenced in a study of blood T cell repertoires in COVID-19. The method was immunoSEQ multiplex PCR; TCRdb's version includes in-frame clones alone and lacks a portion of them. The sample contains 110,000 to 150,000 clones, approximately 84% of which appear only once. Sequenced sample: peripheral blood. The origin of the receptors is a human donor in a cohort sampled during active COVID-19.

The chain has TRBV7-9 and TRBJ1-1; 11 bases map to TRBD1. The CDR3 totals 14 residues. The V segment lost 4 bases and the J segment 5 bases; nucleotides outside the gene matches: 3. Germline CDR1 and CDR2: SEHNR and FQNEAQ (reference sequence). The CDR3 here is CASSSDRGRTEAFF. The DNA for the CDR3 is TGTGCCAGCAGCTCGGACAGGGGGCGGACTGAAGCTTTCTTT.

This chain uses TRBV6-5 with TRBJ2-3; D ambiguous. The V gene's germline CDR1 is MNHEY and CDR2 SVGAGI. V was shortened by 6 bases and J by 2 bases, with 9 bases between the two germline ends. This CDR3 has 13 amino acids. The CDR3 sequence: CASSLDFTDTQYF. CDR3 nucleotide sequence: TGTGCCAGCAGCCTCGACTTCACAGATACGCAGTATTTT.

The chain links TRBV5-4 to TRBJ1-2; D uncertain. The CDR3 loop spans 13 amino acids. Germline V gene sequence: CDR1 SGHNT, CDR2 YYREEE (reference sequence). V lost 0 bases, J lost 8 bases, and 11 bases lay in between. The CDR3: CASSLGRASGYTF. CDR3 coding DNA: TGTGCCAGCAGCTTGGGGAGGGCCTCGGGCTACACCTTC.

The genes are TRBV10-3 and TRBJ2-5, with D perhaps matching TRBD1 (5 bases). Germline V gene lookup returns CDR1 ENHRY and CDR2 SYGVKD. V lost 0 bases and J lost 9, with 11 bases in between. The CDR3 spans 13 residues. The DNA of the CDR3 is TGTGCCATCAGTGAGTCGGACATAGGGGCCCAGTACTTC. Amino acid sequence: CAISESDIGAQYF.

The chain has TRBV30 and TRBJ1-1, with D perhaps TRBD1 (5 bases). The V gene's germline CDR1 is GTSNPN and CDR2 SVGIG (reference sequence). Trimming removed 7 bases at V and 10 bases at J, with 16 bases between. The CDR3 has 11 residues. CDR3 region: CAFLTAPGAFF. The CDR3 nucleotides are TGTGCCTTCCTGACAGCCCCAGGAGCTTTCTTT.

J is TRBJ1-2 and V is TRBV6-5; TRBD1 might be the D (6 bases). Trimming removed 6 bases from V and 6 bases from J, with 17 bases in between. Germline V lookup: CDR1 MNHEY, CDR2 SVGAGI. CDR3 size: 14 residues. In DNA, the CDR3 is TGTGCCAGCAGATCCACAGGGAATGAGAATGGCTACACCTTC. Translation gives CASRSTGNENGYTF.

For the CDR3, the DNA is TGCGCCAGCCGGACATCCTACAATGAGCAGTTCTTC. Translation gives CASRTSYNEQFF. V usage is TRBV10-1 and J usage is TRBJ2-1; possibly TRBD1 for D (5 bases). Germline lookup yields CDR1 WNHNN and CDR2 SYGVQD (reference sequence). The CDR3 length is 12 residues. Trimming shortened V by 8 bases and J by 1 base, and 6 bases separated the two germline ends.

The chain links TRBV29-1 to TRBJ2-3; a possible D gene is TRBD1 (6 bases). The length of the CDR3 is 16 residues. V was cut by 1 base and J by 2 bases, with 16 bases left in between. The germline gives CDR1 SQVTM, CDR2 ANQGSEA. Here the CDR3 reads CSVEGTDLSHTDTQYF. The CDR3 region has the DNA TGCAGCGTTGAAGGGACAGATTTAAGTCACACAGATACGCAGTATTTT.

In DNA, the CDR3 is TGCAGCGTTGAGGGGGGGGGCAATGAGCAGTTCTTC. Translating it yields CSVEGGGNEQFF. V usage is TRBV29-1 and J usage is TRBJ2-1, with 7 bases aligning to TRBD2. V shed 3 bases, J shed 6 bases, and the junction held 2 bases outside the gene matches. The CDR3 loop spans 12 amino acids. Germline V CDR1 and CDR2: SQVTM, ANQGSEA.

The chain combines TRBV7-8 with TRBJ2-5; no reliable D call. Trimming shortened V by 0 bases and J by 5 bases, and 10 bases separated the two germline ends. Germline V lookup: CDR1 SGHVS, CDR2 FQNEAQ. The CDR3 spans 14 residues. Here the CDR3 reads CASSLAVEKETQYF. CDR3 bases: TGTGCCAGCAGCTTAGCGGTTGAGAAGGAGACCCAGTACTTC.

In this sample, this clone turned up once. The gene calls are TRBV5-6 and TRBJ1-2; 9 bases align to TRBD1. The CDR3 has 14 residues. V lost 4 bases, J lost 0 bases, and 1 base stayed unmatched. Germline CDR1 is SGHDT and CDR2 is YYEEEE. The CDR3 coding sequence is TGTGCCAGCAGCCGGACAGGGGCTAACTATGGCTACACCTTC. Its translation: CASSRTGANYGYTF.

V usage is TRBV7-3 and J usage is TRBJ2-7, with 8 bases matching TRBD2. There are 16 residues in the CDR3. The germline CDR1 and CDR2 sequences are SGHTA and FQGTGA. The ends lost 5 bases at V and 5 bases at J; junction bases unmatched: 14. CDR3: CASSLRGGGGMNEQYF. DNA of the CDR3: TGTGCCAGCAGCCTACGAGGTGGCGGGGGGATGAACGAGCAGTACTTC.

CDR3 DNA: TGTGCCAGCAGTTACAGGGAGGATTATAACTATGGCTACACCTTC. Its protein is CASSYREDYNYGYTF. The V call is TRBV6-5, the J call TRBJ1-2; D is uncertain. The CDR3 extends over 15 amino acids. CDR1 is MNHEY, CDR2 SVGAGI, per germline. Between the trimmed V and J ends, which lost 2 bases and 1 base, there was a span of 11 bases.

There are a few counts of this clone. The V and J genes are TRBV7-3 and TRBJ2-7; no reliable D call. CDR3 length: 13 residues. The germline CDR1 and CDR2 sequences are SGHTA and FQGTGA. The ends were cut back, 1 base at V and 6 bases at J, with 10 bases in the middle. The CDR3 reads CASSLNSLGEQYF. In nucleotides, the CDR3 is TGTGCCAGCAGCTTAAATTCTCTCGGCGAGCAGTACTTC.

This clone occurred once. The CDR3 loop reads CASSLSGGPYEQYF. The DNA for the CDR3 is TGTGCCAGCAGCCTAAGCGGGGGTCCCTACGAGCAGTACTTC. The chain combines TRBV3-1 (or the pseudogene TRBV3-2) with TRBJ2-7, with 8 bases fitting TRBD2. Germline V CDR1 and CDR2: LGHDT, YNNKEL (reference sequence). The CDR3 is 14 residues long. Unmatched junction bases numbered 4, after V lost 4 bases and J lost 2 bases.

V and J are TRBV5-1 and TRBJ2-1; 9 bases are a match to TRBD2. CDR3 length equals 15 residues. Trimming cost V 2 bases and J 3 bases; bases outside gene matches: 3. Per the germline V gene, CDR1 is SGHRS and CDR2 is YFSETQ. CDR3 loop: CASSFPSGDYNEQFF. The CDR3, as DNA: TGCGCCAGCAGCTTTCCTAGCGGGGACTACAATGAGCAGTTCTTC.

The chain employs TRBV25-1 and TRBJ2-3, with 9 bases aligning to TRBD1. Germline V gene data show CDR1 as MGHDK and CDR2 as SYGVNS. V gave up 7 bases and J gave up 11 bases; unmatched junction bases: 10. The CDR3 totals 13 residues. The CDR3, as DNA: TGTGCCAGCACCCCGGGACAGGGAAGGGGGCAGTATTTT. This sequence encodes CASTPGQGRGQYF.

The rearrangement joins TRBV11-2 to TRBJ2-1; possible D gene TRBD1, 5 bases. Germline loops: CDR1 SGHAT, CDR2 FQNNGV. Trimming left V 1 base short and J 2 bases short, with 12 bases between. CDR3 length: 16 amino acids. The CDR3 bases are TGTGCCAGCAGCTTAGGTGGGGCTATAACCTACAATGAGCAGTTCTTC. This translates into CASSLGGAITYNEQFF.

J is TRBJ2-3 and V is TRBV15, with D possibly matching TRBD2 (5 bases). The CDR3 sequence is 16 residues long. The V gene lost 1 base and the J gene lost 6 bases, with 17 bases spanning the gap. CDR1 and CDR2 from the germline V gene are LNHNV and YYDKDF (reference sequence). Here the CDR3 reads CATSRVLSGGEDTQYF. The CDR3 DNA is TGTGCCACCAGCAGAGTCCTCAGCGGTGGGGAGGATACGCAGTATTTT.

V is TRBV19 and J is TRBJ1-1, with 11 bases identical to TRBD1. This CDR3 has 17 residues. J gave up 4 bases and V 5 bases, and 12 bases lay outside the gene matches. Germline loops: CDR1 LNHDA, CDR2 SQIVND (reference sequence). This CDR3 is CASSARDRGISGTEAFF. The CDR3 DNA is TGTGCCAGTAGTGCCCGGGACAGGGGGATCTCAGGCACTGAAGCTTTCTTT.

The CDR3 here is CASSPGGRSTGELFF. CDR3 nucleotides: TGCGCCAGCAGCCCGGGGGGGCGGAGCACCGGGGAGCTGTTTTTT. The rearrangement joins TRBV4-3 to TRBJ2-2, with TRBD2 matching 8 bases. Per the germline V gene, CDR1 is LGHNA and CDR2 is YSLEER. J lost 4 bases, V lost 4 bases, and 5 bases had no gene match. The CDR3 runs 15 residues.

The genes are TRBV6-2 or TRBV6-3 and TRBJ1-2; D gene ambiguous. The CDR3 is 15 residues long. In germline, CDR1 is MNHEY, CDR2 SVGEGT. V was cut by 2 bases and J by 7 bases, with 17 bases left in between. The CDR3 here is CASSYLEGSASGYTF. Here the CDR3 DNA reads TGTGCCAGCAGTTACCTGGAGGGTTCGGCCTCTGGCTACACCTTC.

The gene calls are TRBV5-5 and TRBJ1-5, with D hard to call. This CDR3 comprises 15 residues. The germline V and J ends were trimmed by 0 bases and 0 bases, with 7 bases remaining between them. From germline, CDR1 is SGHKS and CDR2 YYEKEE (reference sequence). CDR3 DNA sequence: TGTGCCAGCAGCTTGGACGGGGATAGCAATCAGCCCCAGCATTTT. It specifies CASSLDGDSNQPQHF. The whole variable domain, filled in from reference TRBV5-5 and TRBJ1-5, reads DAGVTQSPTHLIKTRGQQVTLRCSPISGHKSVSWYQQVLGQGPQFIFQYYEKEERGRGNFPDRFSARQFPNYSSELNVNALLLGDSALYLCASSLDGDSNQPQHFGDGTRLSIL.

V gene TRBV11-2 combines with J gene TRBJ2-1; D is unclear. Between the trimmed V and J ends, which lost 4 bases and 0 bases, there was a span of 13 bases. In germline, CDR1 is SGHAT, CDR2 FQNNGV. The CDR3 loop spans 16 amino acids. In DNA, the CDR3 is TGTGCCAGCAGCTCCCCCAGTTTAAACTCCTACAATGAGCAGTTCTTC. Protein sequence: CASSSPSLNSYNEQFF. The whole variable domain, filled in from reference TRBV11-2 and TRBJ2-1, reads EAGVAQSPRYKIIEKRQSVAFWCNPISGHATLYWYQQILGQGPKLLIQFQNNGVVDDSQLPKDRFSAERLKGVDSTLKIQPAKLEDSAVYLCASSSPSLNSYNEQFFGPGTRLTVL.

CDR3 protein: CASSNRLAGDQETQYF. In nucleotides, the CDR3 is TGTGCCAGCAGTAACCGACTAGCGGGAGACCAAGAGACCCAGTACTTC. This chain connects TRBV6-7 to TRBJ2-5; the match to TRBD2 covers 12 bases. TRBV6-7 is assigned to the ORF class and has an uncertain function. The CDR3 has 16 residues. The ends lost 5 bases at V and 0 bases at J; junction bases unmatched: 4.

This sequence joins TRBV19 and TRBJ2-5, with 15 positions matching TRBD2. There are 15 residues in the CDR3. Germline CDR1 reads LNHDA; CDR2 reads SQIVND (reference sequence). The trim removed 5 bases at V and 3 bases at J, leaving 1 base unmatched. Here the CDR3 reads CASSGLAGGEETQYF. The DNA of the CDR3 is TGTGCCAGTAGTGGACTAGCGGGGGGGGAAGAGACCCAGTACTTC.

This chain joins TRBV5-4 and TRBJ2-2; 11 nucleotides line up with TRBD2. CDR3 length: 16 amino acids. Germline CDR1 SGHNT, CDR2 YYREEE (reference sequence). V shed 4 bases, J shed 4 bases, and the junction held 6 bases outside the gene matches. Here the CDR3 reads CASSSGTSGFTGELFF. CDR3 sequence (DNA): TGTGCCAGCAGCAGTGGGACTAGCGGATTCACCGGGGAGCTGTTTTTT.

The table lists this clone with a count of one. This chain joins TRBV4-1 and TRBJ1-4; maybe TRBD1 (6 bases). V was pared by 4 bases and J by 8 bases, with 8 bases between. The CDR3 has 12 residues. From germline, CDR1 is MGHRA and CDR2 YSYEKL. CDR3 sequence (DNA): TGCGCCAGCAGCCCGCAGGGGGAAAAACTGTTTTTT. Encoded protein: CASSPQGEKLFF.